Listed below are T cell receptor beta chains from one sample, sequenced in a study of Graves' ophthalmopathy and Graves' hyperthyroidism. TCRdb processed the multiplex PCR reads anew with MiXCR; each CDR3 protein has one entry. The sample lists roughly 400,000 distinct CDR3 sequences, roughly 18% occurring once. The source material was peripheral blood. These receptors originate from a woman younger than 30 with Graves' ophthalmopathy. The CDR3 runs from the conserved cysteine through the conserved F or W. The D gene is left open where the match is weak. Only part of the rows carry a size: once, few, many, or a class if the clone is expanded.

>TRBD1|TRBV29-1|NA|TRBJ2-7|12
TGCAGCGTTTGGGACAGGGGTTACGAGCAGTACTTC
CSVWDRGYEQYF
>TRBD1|TRBV6-1|few|TRBJ1-2|13
TGTGCCAGCACCCAGGGGGCCGACTATGGCTACACCTTC
CASTQGADYGYTF
>TRBD1|TRBV5-1|many|TRBJ2-7|14
TGCGCCAGCAGCTTAAGGACAGGGGGCAGCGAGCAGTACTTC
CASSLRTGGSEQYF
>NA|TRBV6-2/TRBV6-3|many|TRBJ1-1|16
TGTGCCAGCAGACCCCTTCGAGGGCGTGAGAACACTGAAGCTTTCTTT
CASRPLRGRENTEAFF
>NA|TRBV7-9|many|TRBJ1-1|15
TGTGCCAGCAGCTTCCCGGACCGGCCGAACACTGAAGCTTTCTTT
CASSFPDRPNTEAFF
>NA|TRBV19|many|TRBJ2-7|16
TGTGCCAGTAGCCCGACCCCTACATCTGGGGTTTACGAGCAGTACTTC
CASSPTPTSGVYEQYF
>NA|TRBV4-3|many|TRBJ2-5|15
TGCGCCAGCAGCCCTACCGGGACCTCGGGGGAGACCCAGTACTTC
CASSPTGTSGETQYF
>TRBD1|TRBV12-3/TRBV12-4|NA|TRBJ1-3|15
TGTGCCAGCAGGCAGCGGACAGGGAGTGGAAACACCATATATTTT
CASRQRTGSGNTIYF
>NA|TRBV7-2|many|TRBJ2-4|13
TGTGCCAGCAGCTGGCTCCGCGGGACGTCTCAGTACTTC
CASSWLRGTSQYF
>NA|TRBV20-1|many|TRBJ1-1|13
TGCAGTGCTCCGAAGGGGGTGAACACTGAAGCTTTCTTT
CSAPKGVNTEAFF
>NA|TRBV30|NA|TRBJ2-7|14
TGTGCCTGGAGCGACCCAGGTAGGACCTACGAGCAGTACTTC
CAWSDPGRTYEQYF
>NA|TRBV12-3/TRBV12-4|many|TRBJ1-1|14
TGTGCCAGCAGATCAGAAGTTCCCAACACTGAAGCTTTCTTT
CASRSEVPNTEAFF
>NA|TRBV6-2/TRBV6-3|NA|TRBJ2-4|17
TGTGCCAGCAGTTACTCGCGGCAGGGACTAGCCAAAAACATTCAGTACTTC
CASSYSRQGLAKNIQYF
>NA|TRBV10-3|many|TRBJ2-2|15
TGTGCCATCAGGGGTGACAGCGCGAACACCGGGGAGCTGTTTTTT
CAIRGDSANTGELFF
>NA|TRBV27|many|TRBJ2-7|18
TGTGCCAGCAGTTTCTCGGGACTCCCGTACCCCCCTCCCTACGAGCAGTACTTC
CASSFSGLPYPPPYEQYF
>TRBD1|TRBV20-1|NA|TRBJ2-7|12
TGCAGTGCTCCGCGACAGGGCTACGAGCAGTACTTC
CSAPRQGYEQYF
>TRBD2|TRBV12-3/TRBV12-4|many|TRBJ2-5|15
TGTGCCAGCAGTCCGGGACTAATGGCGTCGGAGACCCAGTACTTC
CASSPGLMASETQYF
>NA|TRBV6-2/TRBV6-3|once|TRBJ2-4|13
TGTGCCAGCAGGGCATTGCTCAAAAACATTCAGTACTTC
CASRALLKNIQYF
>TRBD2|TRBV10-1|NA|TRBJ2-7|14
TGCGCCAGCGGCCCTAGCGGGAGGTCCTCCGAGCAGTACTTC
CASGPSGRSSEQYF
>NA|TRBV28|many|TRBJ2-5|15
TGTGCCACCTACATAGGGGGGACCTCGCAAGAGACCCAGTACTTC
CATYIGGTSQETQYF
>TRBD1|TRBV6-5|NA|TRBJ2-7|14
TGTGCCAGCCGTTCACGGGACAGGGGTTACGAGCAGTACTTC
CASRSRDRGYEQYF
>NA|TRBV6-1|many|TRBJ1-1|13
TGTGCCAGCAGTGTTGCAGGGTGGACTGAAGCTTTCTTT
CASSVAGWTEAFF
>NA|TRBV12-3/TRBV12-4|many|TRBJ2-7|15
TGTGCCAGCATTCGAAGGGGTTGGGTAACCTACGAGCAGTACTTC
CASIRRGWVTYEQYF
>NA|TRBV20-1|many|TRBJ2-7|11
TGCAGTGCTAGAGATGGCAACGAGCAGTACTTC
CSARDGNEQYF
>NA|TRBV27|many|TRBJ1-1|14
TGTGCCAGCAGTTTAGGGCAGCAGAACACTGAAGCTTTCTTT
CASSLGQQNTEAFF
>TRBD1|TRBV5-1|many|TRBJ2-7|19
TGCGCCAGCAGCTTCCCCCTCGACAGGGTGGTCACTTTGTTCTACGAGCAGTACTTC
CASSFPLDRVVTLFYEQYF
>TRBD2|TRBV2|few|TRBJ2-2|16
TGTGCCAGCAGTTGGGGACTAGCGGGAGATACCGGGGAGCTGTTTTTT
CASSWGLAGDTGELFF
>TRBD2|TRBV27|many|TRBJ2-1|17
TGTGCCAGCAGTTTAAGTGATGCGACTAGCGGCTACAATGAGCAGTTCTTC
CASSLSDATSGYNEQFF
>NA|TRBV12-5|many|TRBJ2-5|14
TGTGCTAGTGCCCGACTCGAGGGGACGGGGACCCAGTACTTC
CASARLEGTGTQYF
>NA|TRBV6-5|many|TRBJ2-4|14
TGTGCCAGCAGCATGATGGGGTCTCAGAACATTCAGTACTTC
CASSMMGSQNIQYF
>NA|TRBV19|many|TRBJ1-2|13
TGTGCCAGTAGTATCCCAAGAGGGGATGGCTATACCTTC
CASSIPRGDGYTF
>TRBD2|TRBV12-3/TRBV12-4|many|TRBJ2-5|15
TGTGCCAGCAGTTTAGCGAGGGCTAGCGGTGAGACCCAGTACTTC
CASSLARASGETQYF
>NA|TRBV24-1|many|TRBJ1-1|14
TGTGCCACCAGACCTGACGGGATGGGTACTGAAGCTTTCTTT
CATRPDGMGTEAFF
>NA|TRBV12-3/TRBV12-4|NA|TRBJ2-7|13
TGTGCCAGCAGTCCCCATGGGACCTACGAGCAGTACTTC
CASSPHGTYEQYF
>NA|TRBV20-1|few|TRBJ2-7|15
TGCAGTGCTAGGGCAGGATATCCTACCAATTACGAGCAGTACTTC
CSARAGYPTNYEQYF
>TRBD2|TRBV20-1|many|TRBJ2-5|14
TGCAGTGCTAGTGGATGGGGGGGGGAAGAGACCCAGTACTTC
CSASGWGGEETQYF
>TRBD2|TRBV18|many|TRBJ2-7|14
TGTGCCAGCTCACCCACTAGCGGAAAGTACGAGCAGTACTTC
CASSPTSGKYEQYF
>NA|TRBV6-2/TRBV6-3|many|TRBJ1-5|14
TGTGCCAGCAGTTACGGGGGGTCGTATCAGCCCCAGCATTTT
CASSYGGSYQPQHF
>TRBD2|TRBV20-1|many|TRBJ2-7|15
TGCAGTGCTTCTATAGCGGGGGGGAACTCCTACGAGCAGTACTTC
CSASIAGGNSYEQYF
>TRBD1|TRBV6-1|many|TRBJ1-3|14
TGTGCCAGCAGTGGACAGGGGTCTGGAAACACCATATATTTT
CASSGQGSGNTIYF
>TRBD1|TRBV20-1|few|TRBJ1-6|17
TGCAGTGCCCGACTAAGCTGGGGGACAGGCATTAATTCACCCCTCCACTTT
CSARLSWGTGINSPLHF
>NA|TRBV6-1|many|TRBJ1-5|15
TGTGCCAGCAGTGTAGCGCTTCCTCGGGATCAGCCCCAGCATTTT
CASSVALPRDQPQHF
>NA|TRBV28|NA|TRBJ1-5|13
TGTGCCAGCAGCCCTCTTCGGTCTCAGCCCCAGCATTTT
CASSPLRSQPQHF
>NA|TRBV7-2|many|TRBJ2-7|15
TGTGCCAGCAACCCGGGACAGAAGGAGGGCTACGAGCAGTACTTC
CASNPGQKEGYEQYF
>TRBD1|TRBV6-1|NA|TRBJ1-5|16
TGTGCCAGCAGTCAGAGGGGGCTGGTTAGCAATCAGCCCCAGCATTTT
CASSQRGLVSNQPQHF
>NA|TRBV28|many|TRBJ1-1|12
TGTGCCAGCAGTTCGACAGGAGCCGAAGCTTTCTTT
CASSSTGAEAFF